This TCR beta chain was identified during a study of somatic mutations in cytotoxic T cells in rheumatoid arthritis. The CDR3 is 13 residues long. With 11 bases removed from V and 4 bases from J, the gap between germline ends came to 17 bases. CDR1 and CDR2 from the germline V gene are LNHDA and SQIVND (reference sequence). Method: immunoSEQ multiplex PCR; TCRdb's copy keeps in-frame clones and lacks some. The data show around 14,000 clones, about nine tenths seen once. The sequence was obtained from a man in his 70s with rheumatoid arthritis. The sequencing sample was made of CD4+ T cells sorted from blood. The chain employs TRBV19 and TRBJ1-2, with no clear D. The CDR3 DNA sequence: TGTGCCGTTGAAACAACCGGGATCTATGGCTACACCTTC. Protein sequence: CAVETTGIYGYTF.